The subject of this entry is one T cell receptor (beta chain). Clones were sequenced by immunoSEQ multiplex PCR, and TCRdb holds only the in-frame ones, with some missing. Of about 15,000 clones listed, approximately 78% are singletons. These data belong to a study of technical replicates of blood from a few donors. The germline V gene has CDR1 SEHNR and CDR2 FQNEAQ (reference sequence). The V and J ends lost 5 bases and 0 bases, in that order; junction bases with no gene match: 4. The CDR3 consists of 14 residues. The receptor was isolated from a human donor in good health. Sequencing was performed on PBMCs. The chain couples TRBV7-9 to TRBJ2-7; 7 nucleotides line up with TRBD1. The CDR3 nucleotides read TGTGCCAGCAGCCCCAGGGGGATCTCCTACGAGCAGTACTTC. Translation gives CASSPRGISYEQYF.